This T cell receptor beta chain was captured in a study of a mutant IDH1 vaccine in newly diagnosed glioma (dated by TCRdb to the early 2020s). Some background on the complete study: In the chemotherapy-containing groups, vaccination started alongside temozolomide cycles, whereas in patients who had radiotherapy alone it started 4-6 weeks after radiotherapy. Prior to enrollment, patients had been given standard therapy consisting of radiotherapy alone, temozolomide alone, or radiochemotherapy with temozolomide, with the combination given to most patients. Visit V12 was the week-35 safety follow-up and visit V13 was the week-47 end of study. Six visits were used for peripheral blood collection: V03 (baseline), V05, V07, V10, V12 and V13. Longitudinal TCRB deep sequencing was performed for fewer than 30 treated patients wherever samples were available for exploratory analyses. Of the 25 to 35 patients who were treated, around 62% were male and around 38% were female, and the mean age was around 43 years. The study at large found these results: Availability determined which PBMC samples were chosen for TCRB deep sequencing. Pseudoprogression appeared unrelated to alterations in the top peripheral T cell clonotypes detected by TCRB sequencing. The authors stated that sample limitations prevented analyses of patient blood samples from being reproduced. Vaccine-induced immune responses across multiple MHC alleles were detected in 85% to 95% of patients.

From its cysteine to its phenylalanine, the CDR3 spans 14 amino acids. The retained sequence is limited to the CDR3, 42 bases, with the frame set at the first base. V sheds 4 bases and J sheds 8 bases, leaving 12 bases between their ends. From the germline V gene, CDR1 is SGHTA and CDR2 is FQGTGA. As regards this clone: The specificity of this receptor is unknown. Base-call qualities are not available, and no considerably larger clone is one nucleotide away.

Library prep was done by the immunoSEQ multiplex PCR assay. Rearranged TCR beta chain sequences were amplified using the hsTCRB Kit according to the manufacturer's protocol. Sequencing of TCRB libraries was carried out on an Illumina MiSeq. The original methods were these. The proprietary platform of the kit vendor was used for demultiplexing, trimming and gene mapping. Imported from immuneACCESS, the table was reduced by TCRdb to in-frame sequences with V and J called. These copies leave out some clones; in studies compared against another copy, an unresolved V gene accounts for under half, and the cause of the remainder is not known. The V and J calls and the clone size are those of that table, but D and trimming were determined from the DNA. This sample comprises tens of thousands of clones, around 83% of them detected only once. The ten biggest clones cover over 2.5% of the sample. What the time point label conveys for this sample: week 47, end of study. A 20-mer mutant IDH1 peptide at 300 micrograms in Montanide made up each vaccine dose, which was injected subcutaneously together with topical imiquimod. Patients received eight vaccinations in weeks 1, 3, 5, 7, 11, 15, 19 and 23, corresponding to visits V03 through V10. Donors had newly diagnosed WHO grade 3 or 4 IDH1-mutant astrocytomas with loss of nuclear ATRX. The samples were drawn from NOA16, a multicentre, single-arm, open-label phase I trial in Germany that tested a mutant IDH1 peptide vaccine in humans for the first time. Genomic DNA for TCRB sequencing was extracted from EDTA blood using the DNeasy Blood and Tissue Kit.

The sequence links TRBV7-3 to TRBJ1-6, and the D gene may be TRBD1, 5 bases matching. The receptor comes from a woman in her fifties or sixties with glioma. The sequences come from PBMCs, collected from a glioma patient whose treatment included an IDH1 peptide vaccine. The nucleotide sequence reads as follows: TGTGCCAGCAGCTCCGGGGGGAAGCATTCACCCCTCCACTTT. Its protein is CASSSGGKHSPLHF. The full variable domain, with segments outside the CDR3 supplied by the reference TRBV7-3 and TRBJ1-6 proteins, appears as GAGVSQTPSNKVTEKGKYVELRCDPISGHTALYWYRQSLGQGPEFLIYFQGTGAADDSGLPNDRFFAVRPEGSVSTLKIQRTERGDSAVYLCASSSGGKHSPLHFGNGTRLTVT.